Listed here are 23 T cell receptor beta chains from one sample, sequenced in a study of shared clonotypes between healthy human individuals. Measured with immunoSEQ multiplex PCR; TCRdb has only the in-frame clones, and not every one. Seen here are more than 2,000,000 clones, around 90% observed once, and the top ten hold about 0.13%. Specimen: naive CD4+ T cells sorted from blood. Stated subset: CD45RA+ positively selected. The source of these receptors is a man aged 18 to 30 in good health.

Points on this clone: Other DNA sequences within the sample encode an identical CDR3. The rearrangement uses TRBV18 and TRBJ1-1; 7 bases line up with TRBD1. The trim removed 1 base at V and 0 bases at J, leaving 2 bases unmatched. Germline loops: CDR1 KGHSH, CDR2 LQKENI. The CDR3 runs to 15 residues. The CDR3 DNA sequence: TGTGCCAGCTCACCACAGGGGGCCCTGAACACTGAAGCTTTCTTT. Encoded protein: CASSPQGALNTEAFF.

This chain joins TRBV18 and TRBJ1-3; 9 bases are a match to TRBD1. Trimming cost V 4 bases and J 0 bases; bases outside gene matches: 4. The CDR3 extends over 16 amino acids. Germline CDR1 is KGHSH and CDR2 is LQKENI. DNA of the CDR3: TGTGCCAGCTCACATGACAGGGGGAACTCTGGAAACACCATATATTTT. Its protein is CASSHDRGNSGNTIYF. Full variable domain (outside the CDR3, taken from reference TRBV18 and TRBJ1-3): NAGVMQNPRHLVRRRGQEARLRCSPMKGHSHVYWYRQLPEEGLKFMVYLQKENIIDESGMPKERFSAEFPKEGPSILRIQQVVRGDSAAYFCASSHDRGNSGNTIYFGEGSWLTVV.

The V call is TRBV30, the J call TRBJ2-1; D not certain. This CDR3 is built from 12 residues. Trimming pared 3 bases from V and 8 bases from J, leaving 11 bases between. Per the germline V gene, CDR1 is GTSNPN and CDR2 is SVGIG (reference sequence). The CDR3: CAWRPGPDEQFF. The CDR3 DNA follows: TGTGCCTGGAGGCCAGGACCAGATGAGCAGTTCTTC.

On this clone itself: Other nucleotide sequences from this sample produce the same CDR3. This chain links TRBV5-1 with TRBJ2-7; 7 bases align to TRBD1. This CDR3 spans 14 amino acids. Germline-derived CDR1 and CDR2 are SGHRS and YFSETQ. With V trimmed by 4 bases and J by 3 bases, 7 bases remained unmatched. CDR3 coding DNA: TGCGCCAGCAGCCCTCGACAGGGCGGCTACGAGCAGTACTTC. Residues: CASSPRQGGYEQYF.

The V call is TRBV4-1, the J call TRBJ2-3; 8 bases line up with TRBD2. The V and J ends lost 1 base and 3 bases, in that order; junction bases with no gene match: 9. The CDR3 runs to 17 residues. In germline, CDR1 is MGHRA, CDR2 YSYEKL. CDR3 coding DNA: TGCGCCAGCAGCCAAGTCCGGGGGGGGATCTCGACAGATACGCAGTATTTT. It translates to CASSQVRGGISTDTQYF.

This clone was observed a single time. CDR3 DNA: TGCGCCAGCAGCTTGGGGACAGGGAGGATTGAGCAGTTCTTC. It yields the protein CASSLGTGRIEQFF. The chain links TRBV5-1 to TRBJ2-1, with 8 positions matching TRBD1. The CDR3 runs 14 residues. Germline CDR1 SGHRS, CDR2 YFSETQ. Germline trimming cut 0 bases from V and 9 bases from J; bases unmatched to any gene: 5.

This chain connects TRBV2 to TRBJ2-1, with D possibly TRBD2 on 5 matching bases. Germline CDR1 is SNHLY and CDR2 is FYNNEI. Trimming stripped 0 bases from V and 15 bases from J, with 12 bases between. CDR3 size: 12 residues. CDR3 bases: TGTGCCAGCAGTGAAGCGACCGAGGGTCCGTTCTTC. This encodes CASSEATEGPFF.

To note about this clone: Its ends do not fully match the called genes, so a read error is possible. The chain couples TRBV7-7 to TRBJ2-2; 7 nucleotides agree with TRBD1. The CDR3 is 15 residues long. The germline CDR1 and CDR2 sequences are SSHAT and FNYEAQ (reference sequence). CDR3 in amino acids: CASSPITGDTGELFF. CDR3 coding DNA: TGTGCTAGCAGCCCTATAACAGGGGACACCGGGGAGCTGTTTTTT.

This clone has only one observation. The CDR3 reads CASSLRSPAGELFF. CDR3 DNA: TGTGCCAGCAGCTTAAGGTCTCCCGCCGGGGAGCTGTTTTTT. V is TRBV7-3 and J is TRBJ2-2; no clear D gene. CDR1 and CDR2 (germline): SGHTA, FQGTGA. The CDR3 has 14 residues. V was trimmed by 1 base and J by 6 bases, leaving 9 bases between them.

The genes are TRBV4-1 and TRBJ1-2; 10 nucleotides align to TRBD1. The ends lost 4 bases at V and 4 bases at J; junction bases unmatched: 6. CDR1 MGHRA and CDR2 YSYEKL come from the germline V gene. The CDR3 sequence is 15 residues long. The CDR3 nucleotides read TGCGCCAGCAGCCCACAGACAGGGGGCCTCTATGGCTACACCTTC. Translated, it gives CASSPQTGGLYGYTF.

The gene calls are TRBV10-1 and TRBJ2-7; TRBD2 matches at 9 bases. The CDR3 has 13 amino acids. The germline gives CDR1 WNHNN, CDR2 SYGVQD (reference sequence). With 0 bases clipped from V and 7 bases from J, the junction kept 1 base outside the gene matches. In DNA, the CDR3 is TGCGCCAGCAGTGAGTCTCTAGCGGGGGAGCAGTACTTC. Protein product: CASSESLAGEQYF.

The chain links TRBV5-1 to TRBJ2-2; D assignment may be TRBD1 or TRBD2 (6 bases each). The CDR3 spans 15 residues. Germline CDR1 SGHRS, CDR2 YFSETQ. V was cut by 5 bases and J by 0 bases, with 11 bases left in between. This CDR3 reads CASRRDTSNTGELFF. Here the CDR3 DNA reads TGCGCCAGCAGGCGGGACACGTCGAACACCGGGGAGCTGTTTTTT.

V is TRBV7-2 and J is TRBJ2-1; D possibly corresponds to TRBD2 (5 bases). Germline V gives CDR1 SGHTA, CDR2 FQGNSA. There are 13 residues in the CDR3. The V end was cut by 2 bases, the J end by 9 bases, with 11 bases between. CDR3 nucleotides: TGTGCCAGCAGCTTATGGGAGTTTACTGAGCAGTTCTTC. Translation gives CASSLWEFTEQFF.

This clone occurred a few times. This chain connects TRBV9 to TRBJ1-2; 10 bases are a match to TRBD1. Germline loops: CDR1 SGDLS, CDR2 YYNGEE. J gave up 8 bases and V 7 bases, and 11 bases lay outside the gene matches. This CDR3 comprises 14 residues. CDR3 in amino acids: CASDRQGTGDGYTF. DNA for the CDR3: TGTGCCAGCGATCGTCAGGGGACAGGGGACGGCTACACCTTC.

V gene TRBV18 combines with J gene TRBJ2-2; tentatively, D is TRBD2 (6 bases). From germline, CDR1 is KGHSH and CDR2 LQKENI. V was cut by 3 bases and J by 7 bases, with 9 bases left in between. This CDR3 spans 13 amino acids. In DNA, the CDR3 is TGTGCCAGCTCACCCAGGGAGGACGGGGAGCTGTTTTTT. Encoded protein: CASSPREDGELFF.

CDR3 amino acids: CASSGTREQYF. DNA of the CDR3: TGTGCCAGCAGTGGCACAAGGGAGCAGTACTTC. The rearrangement uses TRBV2 and TRBJ2-7; no firm D call. The germline V gene encodes CDR1 SNHLY and CDR2 FYNNEI. The CDR3 runs to 11 residues. Trimming cost V 4 bases and J 7 bases, with 8 bases left between them.

This clone was detected only once. Compared with germline, one end of the junction differs, possibly owing to a read error. The same CDR3 is also encoded by other DNA sequences in this sample. V is TRBV7-7 and J is TRBJ2-5, with 10 bases identical to TRBD2. CDR1 is SSHAT, CDR2 FNYEAQ, per germline (reference sequence). This CDR3 is 16 amino acids long. CDR3 in DNA: TGTGCTAGCAGCCCACTGGGAGCGGGGGGGCAAGAGACCCAGTACTTC. This gives the protein CASSPLGAGGQETQYF.

CDR3 sequence: CASSRNLGLAEAFF. CDR3 nucleotide sequence: TGTGCCAGCAGCCGAAACTTAGGGCTGGCTGAAGCTTTCTTT. This sequence joins TRBV14 and TRBJ1-1; no definite D call. Germline CDR1 SGHDN, CDR2 FVKESK. This CDR3 has 14 residues. V lost 4 bases to trimming and J lost 6 bases, with 15 bases between them.

The chain couples TRBV7-9 to TRBJ2-7; TRBD2 agrees at 10 bases. This CDR3 has 17 amino acids. V lost 1 base, J lost 4 bases, and 10 bases stayed unmatched. CDR1 SEHNR and CDR2 FQNEAQ come from the germline V gene (reference sequence). The CDR3 DNA sequence: TGTGCCAGCAGCTTAGGCCTCCGACTAGCGGGTCCGTACGAGCAGTACTTC. This sequence encodes CASSLGLRLAGPYEQYF.

This chain joins TRBV30 and TRBJ1-2; D might be TRBD1 (6 bases). V gave up 2 bases and J gave up 8 bases, with 15 bases separating them. Germline V gene lookup returns CDR1 GTSNPN and CDR2 SVGIG (reference sequence). The CDR3 sequence is 13 residues long. The CDR3 protein is CAWSRTGRRGYTF. CDR3 sequence (DNA): TGTGCCTGGAGTCGTACAGGGCGCCGGGGCTACACCTTC.

The chain uses TRBV6-1 and TRBJ2-3; TRBD2 matches 11 bases. The V segment lost 10 bases and the J segment 5 bases; nucleotides outside the gene matches: 8. Germline V gives CDR1 MNHNS, CDR2 SASEGT. The CDR3 has 14 amino acids. CDR3: CATSSGGRRDTQYF. The CDR3 nucleotides are TGTGCCACCTCTAGCGGGGGGCGCAGAGATACGCAGTATTTT.

The genes are TRBV6-1 and TRBJ2-7; a weak D match, TRBD2 (7 bases). CDR1 and CDR2 from the germline V gene are MNHNS and SASEGT. Trimming cost V 8 bases and J 4 bases, with 18 bases left between them. This CDR3 is built from 14 residues. The DNA for the CDR3 is TGTGCCAGCTTGGTGGCGGGGGCCGTTTACGAGCAGTACTTC. This gives the protein CASLVAGAVYEQYF.

This chain joins TRBV27 and TRBJ2-2; D is unresolved. Trimming stripped 4 bases from V and 3 bases from J, with 12 bases between. This CDR3 is built from 15 residues. From germline, CDR1 is MNHEY and CDR2 SMNVEV (reference sequence). The CDR3 sequence is CASSSQVRDTGELFF. For the CDR3, the DNA is TGTGCCAGCAGTTCGCAGGTTAGGGACACCGGGGAGCTGTTTTTT.